The clone carrying this T cell receptor beta chain was counted between two and nine times. This record belongs to a study of blood T cell repertoires in COVID-19. Study in general: PBMCs, B-cell-depleted T cells, or T cells were the source of the cDNA or gDNA that made up the material.

The J segment lost 0 bases and the V segment lost 5 bases, leaving 4 bases of the junction unmatched. The CDR3 is 14 residues long. Per the germline V gene, CDR1 is WSHSY and CDR2 is SAAADI. In the original analysis: Estimates of nucleated cell counts were drawn from the amplification of reference gene primers. Clones were sequenced by immunoSEQ multiplex PCR, and TCRdb holds only the in-frame ones, with some missing. That table gives V, J and clone size, and the DNA gave D and trimming. The sample lists about 220,000 clones, about 86% seen once, with about a tenth in the top ten. The source of this sequence is a woman in her forties or fifties with COVID-19, enrolled during active disease. This rearrangement joins TRBV10-2 to TRBJ2-7, with 7 positions matching TRBD1. The sample was peripheral blood. The CDR3 here is CASSMTGSSYEQYV. The CDR3 DNA sequence: TGCGCCAGCAGTATGACAGGGAGCTCCTACGAGCAGTACGTC.